This T cell receptor beta chain emerged from a study of T cells in Graves' hyperthyroidism and ophthalmopathy. In the study overall: The initial diagnosis was the point when peripheral blood was collected, ahead of any treatment. Notes on the study in general: Prediction of ophthalmopathy progression came a median approximately 7 months pre-onset.

Turning to this clonotype: Its antigen is currently unknown. Its ends do not fully match the called genes, so a read error is possible.

TCR beta CDR3 regions were amplified from RNA. HTBI primers were used for first-round RT-PCR of the TCR CDR3. Using its own MiXCR run on the multiplex PCR reads, TCRdb lists one record per CDR3 protein. The sample includes approximately 370,000 distinct CDR3 sequences, about a sixth seen only once; the top ten take more than 30%. The CDR3 sequence is 17 residues long. Germline CDR1 is SGHRS and CDR2 is YFSETQ. The sequenced sample consisted of blood. V and J are TRBV5-1 and TRBJ2-5; 9 bases map to TRBD1. The TCR was taken from a woman aged 25 to 39 with Graves' hyperthyroidism that later progressed to Graves' ophthalmopathy. DNA of the CDR3: TGTGCCAGCAGTCCTATTACCGGGACAGGGAAACAAGAGACCCAGTACTTC. It codes for CASSPITGTGKQETQYF.